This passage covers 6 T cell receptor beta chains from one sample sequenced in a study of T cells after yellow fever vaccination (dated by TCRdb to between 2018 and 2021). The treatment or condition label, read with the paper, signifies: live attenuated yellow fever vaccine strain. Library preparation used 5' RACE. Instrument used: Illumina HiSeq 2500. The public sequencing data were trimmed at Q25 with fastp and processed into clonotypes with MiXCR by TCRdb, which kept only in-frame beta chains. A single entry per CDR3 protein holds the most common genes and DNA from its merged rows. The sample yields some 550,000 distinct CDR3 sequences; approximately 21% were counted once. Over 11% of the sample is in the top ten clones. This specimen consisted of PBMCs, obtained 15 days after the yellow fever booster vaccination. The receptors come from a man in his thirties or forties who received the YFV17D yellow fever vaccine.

Here the CDR3 reads CASSSGTAGTEAFF. The CDR3 DNA is TGTGCCAGCTCATCCGGGACGGCGGGCACTGAAGCTTTCTTT. V is TRBV18 and J is TRBJ1-1; TRBD1 is a possible D gene (5 bases). The germline V and J ends were trimmed by 5 bases and 4 bases, with 14 bases remaining between them. This CDR3 contains 14 residues. From germline, CDR1 is KGHSH and CDR2 LQKENI.

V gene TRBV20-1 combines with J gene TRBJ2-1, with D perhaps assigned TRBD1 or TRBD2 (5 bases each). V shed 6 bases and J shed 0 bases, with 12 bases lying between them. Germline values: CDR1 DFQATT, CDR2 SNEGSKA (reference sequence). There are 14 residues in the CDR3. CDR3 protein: CSATEGSSYNEQFF. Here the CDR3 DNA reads TGCAGTGCCACCGAGGGGAGCTCCTACAATGAGCAGTTCTTC.

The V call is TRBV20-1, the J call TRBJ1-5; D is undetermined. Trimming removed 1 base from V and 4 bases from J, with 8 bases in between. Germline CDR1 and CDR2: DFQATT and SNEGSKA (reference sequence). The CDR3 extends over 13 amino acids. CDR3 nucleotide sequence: TGCAGTGCTAGAGTTCAGCTAAATCAGCCCCAGCATTTT. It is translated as CSARVQLNQPQHF.

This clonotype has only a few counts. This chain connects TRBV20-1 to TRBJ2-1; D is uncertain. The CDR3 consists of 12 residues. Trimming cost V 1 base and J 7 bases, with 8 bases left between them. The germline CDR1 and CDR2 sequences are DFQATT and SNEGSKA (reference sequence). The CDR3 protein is CSARGPGNEQFF. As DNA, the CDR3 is TGCAGTGCTAGAGGGCCCGGGAATGAGCAGTTCTTC.

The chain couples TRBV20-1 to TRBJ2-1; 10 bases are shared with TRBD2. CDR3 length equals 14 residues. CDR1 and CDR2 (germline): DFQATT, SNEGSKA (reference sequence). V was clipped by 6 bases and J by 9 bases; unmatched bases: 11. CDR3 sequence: CSARTSGRLSEQFF. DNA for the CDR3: TGCAGTGCCCGGACTAGCGGCCGCCTCAGTGAGCAGTTCTTC.

The CDR3 region has the DNA TGTGCCAGCAGTTTCTCGGGGGGGAAAAACATTCAGTACTTC. It translates to CASSFSGGKNIQYF. The chain combines TRBV6-5 with TRBJ2-4, with TRBD2 identical over 8 bases. Germline V gene sequence: CDR1 MNHEY, CDR2 SVGAGI. With V trimmed by 4 bases and J by 4 bases, 3 bases remained unmatched. The CDR3 has 14 amino acids.